The 6 T cell receptor beta chains presented below share a single source sample, sequenced in a study of cytomegalovirus exposure and HLA in healthy donors. The primer mix had 60 Vbeta and 13 Jbeta primers. The method was immunoSEQ multiplex PCR; TCRdb's version includes in-frame clones alone and lacks a portion of them. Here the sample spans roughly 120,000 clones, roughly two thirds being singletons. The material sequenced was PBMCs. All receptors come from a man aged 25 to 45 in good health and CMV-seropositive.

This chain connects TRBV6-5 to TRBJ2-2, with no clear D. CDR3 length: 16 residues. CDR1 and CDR2 from the germline V gene are MNHEY and SVGAGI. V lost 0 bases to trimming and J lost 4 bases, with 12 bases between them. CDR3 sequence: CASSYSIPLLTGELFF. The CDR3 DNA reads TGTGCCAGCAGTTACTCAATACCGTTACTCACCGGGGAGCTGTTTTTT.

The chain couples TRBV5-5 to TRBJ2-2; 8 nucleotides match TRBD1. Germline V CDR1 and CDR2: SGHKS, YYEKEE (reference sequence). This CDR3 contains 15 residues. Unmatched junction bases numbered 1, after V lost 2 bases and J lost 1 base. In DNA, the CDR3 is TGTGCCAGCAGCTTTGGGACAGGGAACACCGGGGAGCTGTTTTTT. The encoded protein is CASSFGTGNTGELFF.

The CDR3 nucleotides are TGCGCCAGCAGCCCCCTACTCGGCACTGAAGCTTTCTTT. Its translation: CASSPLLGTEAFF. The rearrangement uses TRBV5-1 and TRBJ1-1, with no clear D. There are 13 residues in the CDR3. Trimming pared 4 bases from V and 4 bases from J, leaving 11 bases between. The germline V gene has CDR1 SGHRS and CDR2 YFSETQ. The complete variable domain, with remaining parts taken from reference TRBV5-1 and TRBJ1-1, reads KAGVTQTPRYLIKTRGQQVTLSCSPISGHRSVSWYQQTPGQGLQFLFEYFSETQRNKGNFPGRFSGRQFSNSRSEMNVSTLELGDSALYLCASSPLLGTEAFFGQGTRLTVV.

The genes are TRBV6-5 and TRBJ2-2, with 10 nucleotides matching TRBD2. Unmatched junction bases numbered 2, after V lost 6 bases and J lost 4 bases. This CDR3 contains 14 residues. Germline CDR1 and CDR2: MNHEY and SVGAGI. The DNA for the CDR3 is TGTGCCAGCAGCACTAGCGGGATCACCGGGGAGCTGTTTTTT. Protein: CASSTSGITGELFF.

The chain couples TRBV2 to TRBJ2-7; D remains unclear. This CDR3 contains 11 residues. V was trimmed by 7 bases and J by 3 bases, leaving 7 bases between them. Germline CDR1 and CDR2: SNHLY and FYNNEI. The CDR3 is CASKSSYEQYF. Here the CDR3 DNA reads TGTGCCAGCAAGTCGAGCTACGAGCAGTACTTC.

The J gene is TRBJ2-7, the V gene TRBV4-1; no definite D call. Germline V lookup: CDR1 MGHRA, CDR2 YSYEKL. The CDR3 has 17 amino acids. V was pared by 0 bases and J by 6 bases, with 21 bases between. CDR3 residues: CASSQDTVGTTPGEQYF. The CDR3, as DNA: TGCGCCAGCAGCCAAGACACGGTAGGAACTACACCCGGCGAGCAGTACTTC.